The rows below give T cell receptor beta chains drawn from one sample of a study of cytomegalovirus exposure and HLA in healthy donors. Only in-frame clones appear in the TCRdb table, and some are missing; sequencing was by immunoSEQ multiplex PCR. The sample data list 74,000 or so clones. Sequencing was performed on PBMCs. All receptors come from a woman in her sixties in good health and CMV-seronegative. The CDR3 runs from the conserved cysteine through the conserved F or W.

>TRBV19
CASSMPPGTSPGLFTQYF
>TRBV7-3
CASSSPGTSGRVGTDTQYF
>TRBV5-6
CASSFRSTGGAKGWQPQHF
>TRBV30
CAWSRTSGRAGTGELFF
>TRBV2
CASSELGTSGSEQFF
>TRBV5-5
CASSLGGTGNQETQYF
>TRBV6-1
CAVRPTGLNEKLFF
>TRBV11-2
CASSSVSGGFGEQYF
>TRBV19
CASTSGRAESTDTQYF
>TRBV6-5
CASKYGPGGTYEQYF
>TRBV4-2
CASSREPGQGFYEQYF
>TRBV27
CASTSRQGNYGYTF
>TRBV4-2
CASSPLEPSYEQYF
>TRBV10-3
CAITADRAEAFF
>TRBV28
CASSFFGGNMNTEAFF
>TRBV27
CASSLFGPPSYEQYF
>TRBV15
CATSRDSTSGRLSNYNEQFF
>TRBV4-2
CASSQGGLASPLRQDNEQFF
>TRBV5-1
CASSPGDIGEQFF
>TRBV28
CASSLTREIYGYTF
>TRBV7-6
CASSPVVGTDIPETQYF
>TRBV4-1
CASSQITMAGELFF
>TRBV14
CASSQGPGQGYGYTF
>TRBV18
CASSQSANTGELFF
>TRBV13
CASSFLAGGPREQYF
>TRBV13
CASSLNSYEQYF
>TRBV18
CASSPGSRSGNTIYF
>TRBV19
CASTNRGGPKETQYF
>TRBV10-1
CASSESSGGREKLFF
>TRBV19
CASSIVKGGSIAEQFF
>TRBV19
CASSTILGRDSPSGANVLTF
>TRBV6-1
CASRNAGSPNTIYF
>TRBV28
CASSQYSNQPQHF
>TRBV6-5
CASSYGAGNQPQHF
>TRBV4-1
CASSQVGGREVDEQFF